The 15 T cell receptor beta chains below were found in one sample sequenced in a study of blood T cell repertoires in COVID-19. Repertoires were generated with immunoSEQ multiplex PCR, while TCRdb's copy carries only in-frame clones and drops some. In the table there are 300,000 to 400,000 clones, around 86% of which are singletons. Input material: peripheral blood. These receptors originate from a man aged 50-60 years with active or convalescent COVID-19.

The chain links TRBV28 to TRBJ1-5, with D perhaps TRBD1 (6 bases). V was trimmed by 6 bases and J by 7 bases, leaving 22 bases between them. Germline loops: CDR1 MDHEN, CDR2 SYDVKM. The CDR3 contains 16 residues. CDR3 sequence reads: CASRTIPGRGRQPQHF. The CDR3 nucleotides read TGTGCCAGCAGAACCATACCGGGGCGGGGGCGGCAGCCCCAGCATTTT.

The chain joins TRBV12-3 or TRBV12-4 to TRBJ1-1, with a possible D match to TRBD1 (5 bases). The CDR3 is made up of 12 amino acids. Trimming removed 4 bases from V and 3 bases from J, with 6 bases in between. The CDR3 sequence is CASSYRHTEAFF. The CDR3 region has the DNA TGTGCCAGCAGTTACAGGCACACTGAAGCTTTCTTT.

This sequence joins TRBV12-1 and TRBJ2-2; the table assigns TRBD1, which was not confirmed against the DNA. TRBV12-1 is designated a pseudogene. CDR3 length equals 19 residues. The CDR3 region has the DNA TGTGCCAGCAGCGCTATACAGGGCTACGGCAGTCGAGACACCGGGGAGCTGTTTTTT. It specifies CASSAIQGYGSRDTGELFF.

The rearrangement uses TRBV19 and TRBJ1-4, with TRBD1 matching 7 bases. The germline gives CDR1 LNHDA, CDR2 SQIVND (reference sequence). The CDR3 has 15 amino acids. V lost 6 bases and J lost 5; bases outside the gene matches: 9. In DNA, the CDR3 is TGTGCCAGTAGATTCCCGGGACAGTCGAATGAAAAACTGTTTTTT. Translating gives CASRFPGQSNEKLFF.

In nucleotides, the CDR3 is TGTGCCAGCAGCTTGGGGGACAGGATCGGCTACACCTTC. It translates to CASSLGDRIGYTF. The chain joins TRBV5-6 to TRBJ1-2; 8 nucleotides agree with TRBD1. V was clipped by 0 bases and J by 8 bases; unmatched bases: 3. The CDR3 covers 13 residues. Germline CDR1 reads SGHDT; CDR2 reads YYEEEE.

The J gene is TRBJ2-5, the V gene TRBV24-1; 7 positions match TRBD1. The CDR3 has 15 residues. The J segment lost 4 bases and the V segment lost 4 bases, leaving 8 bases of the junction unmatched. CDR1 is KGHDR and CDR2 is SFDVKD in the germline V gene. The CDR3 reads CATSDIGHRGETQYF. The DNA for the CDR3 is TGTGCCACCAGTGACATCGGCCACAGGGGAGAGACCCAGTACTTC.

J is TRBJ2-1 and V is TRBV5-1; D unclear. Trimming removed 1 base from V and 4 bases from J, with 15 bases in between. CDR1 is SGHRS and CDR2 is YFSETQ in the germline V gene. This CDR3 has 16 amino acids. CDR3 sequence (DNA): TGCGCCAGCAGCTTGAGCAGCGCTACTCATTACAATGAGCAGTTCTTC. Translated, it gives CASSLSSATHYNEQFF.

The rearrangement links TRBV24-1 to TRBJ2-3; 7 bases are a match to TRBD2. CDR1 and CDR2 from the germline V gene are KGHDR and SFDVKD. With 1 base clipped from V and 8 bases from J, the junction kept 5 bases outside the gene matches. This CDR3 spans 14 amino acids. The CDR3 coding sequence is TGTGCCACCAGTGATTTCAGCGGGGTTGGTACGCAGTATTTT. Its translation: CATSDFSGVGTQYF.

V is TRBV6-1 and J is TRBJ1-3; D gene ambiguous. V dropped 3 bases and J dropped 7 bases, with 10 bases sitting between them. Germline CDR1 and CDR2: MNHNS and SASEGT. The CDR3 contains 13 residues. The CDR3, as DNA: TGTGCCAGCAGTGATTTTAGAGGGAACACCATATATTTT. Translated, it gives CASSDFRGNTIYF.

V and J are TRBV7-3 and TRBJ2-1; 11 nucleotides line up with TRBD2. Germline-derived CDR1 and CDR2 are SGHTA and FQGTGA. The CDR3 extends over 15 amino acids. V was clipped by 3 bases and J by 7 bases; unmatched bases: 5. CDR3 sequence: CASSFLAGGPNEQFF. CDR3 nucleotide sequence: TGTGCCAGCAGCTTCTTAGCGGGAGGGCCGAATGAGCAGTTCTTC.

This rearrangement joins TRBV28 to TRBJ1-2; D remains unclear. Trimming removed 2 bases at V and 7 bases at J, with 8 bases between. The CDR3 is 12 amino acids. The V gene's germline CDR1 is MDHEN and CDR2 SYDVKM. The chain's CDR3 is CASSLGGFGYTF. In DNA form, the CDR3 reads TGTGCCAGCAGTTTAGGCGGGTTTGGCTACACCTTC.

A word on this clone: One end of the junction fails to match germline, which may point to a read error. CDR3 in DNA: TGCAGCGTTGTGGCGAGCACCAGCACAGGTACGCAGTATTTT. Residues: CSVVASTSTGTQYF. The chain has TRBV29-1 and TRBJ2-3, with D possibly TRBD1 on 5 matching bases. Looked up from germline, CDR1 is SQVTM and CDR2 is ANQGSEA. This CDR3 is built from 14 residues.

The gene calls are TRBV2 and TRBJ2-1; D remains ambiguous. V lost 8 bases, J lost 4 bases, and 9 bases lay in between. The CDR3 consists of 12 residues. The germline V gene has CDR1 SNHLY and CDR2 FYNNEI. CDR3: CASHSTYNEQFF. The CDR3 DNA follows: TGTGCCAGCCACTCGACTTACAATGAGCAGTTCTTC. The complete variable domain, with remaining parts taken from reference TRBV2 and TRBJ2-1, reads EPEVTQTPSHQVTQMGQEVILRCVPISNHLYFYWYRQILGQKVEFLVSFYNNEISEKSEIFDDQFSVERPDGSNFTLKIRSTKLEDSAMYFCASHSTYNEQFFGPGTRLTVL.

V usage is TRBV30 and J usage is TRBJ1-5; tentatively, D is TRBD1 (6 bases). CDR3 length: 13 amino acids. V lost 6 bases and J lost 7, with 16 bases in between. CDR1 and CDR2 from the germline V gene are GTSNPN and SVGIG (reference sequence). CDR3 DNA: TGTGCCTGTGAACAGGGTCCGGGCCAGCCCCAGCATTTT. This sequence encodes CACEQGPGQPQHF.

The chain uses TRBV2 and TRBJ2-7; TRBD2 is a possible D gene (6 bases). Per germline, CDR1 SNHLY and CDR2 FYNNEI. V dropped 4 bases and J dropped 2 bases, with 9 bases sitting between them. This CDR3 contains 13 residues. The CDR3 sequence is CASSVGTPYEQYF. CDR3 bases: TGTGCCAGCAGTGTAGGGACTCCCTACGAGCAGTACTTC.